This TCR beta chain was profiled in a study of T cell responses to AZD1222 COVID-19 vaccine. Study-wide results and limits: Spike-specific TCR repertoires showed rising breadth and depth after two AZD1222 doses.

Points on this clone: Its matching antigen is unknown.

V gave up 5 bases and J gave up 0 bases, with 14 bases separating them. Germline lookup yields CDR1 MDHEN and CDR2 SYDVKM. The CDR3 runs to 16 residues. Profiling relied on immunoSEQ multiplex PCR, and the TCRdb table lists in-frame clones only, not all of them. The sample contains more than 150,000 clones, roughly nine tenths of which appear only once. The rearrangement uses TRBV28 and TRBJ1-3; D possibly corresponds to TRBD1 (6 bases). Sequencing used peripheral blood, obtained after recovery from COVID-19. This TCR derives from an adult who had recovered from COVID-19. As DNA, the CDR3 is TGTGCCAGCAGTCCGGGGGGCAGGGGCTCTGGAAACACCATATATTTT. As protein: CASSPGGRGSGNTIYF.